The rows below give T cell receptor beta chains drawn from one sample of a study of CD8 T cells in Susac syndrome. MiXCR, applied by TCRdb to the immunoSEQ multiplex PCR reads, yields one record per CDR3 protein. This sample has 100,000 or so distinct CDR3 sequences, with about nine tenths found just once. Sequences were obtained from CD4+ T cells from PBMCs. The receptors stem from a human donor in good health. CDR3s leave out the opening cysteine and the closing phenylalanine or tryptophan. Expanded clones are given a class, and other clones once, few, many or no size at all.

j_call v_call clone_size cdr3_aa
TRBJ1-1 TRBV27 . ASSPGTGGWNTEAF
TRBJ1-5 TRBV7-2 . ASSASVDRYSNQPQH
TRBJ1-5 TRBV19 . ASSGTGGVQPQH
TRBJ1-1 TRBV6-5 . ASSYSTGNTEAF
TRBJ1-1 TRBV5-5 . ASSLAGTEYMNTEAF
TRBJ1-1 TRBV29-1 . SVEGHKSWEAF
TRBJ1-3 TRBV12-3/TRBV12-4 few ASSTGSGNTIY
TRBJ2-7 TRBV7-8 . ASSAGRAYEQY
TRBJ2-7 TRBV19 . ASSMGEQIGQY
TRBJ2-5 TRBV7-8 once ASSEWAASGGETQY
TRBJ1-2 TRBV27 . ASSEAGQLYGYT
TRBJ2-2 TRBV19 . ASSSLGSVGELF
TRBJ2-1 TRBV7-9 . ASSLPTSDYNEQF
TRBJ2-3 TRBV3-1 . ASSRQGRADTQY
TRBJ1-4 TRBV5-1 . ASSTGGSATNEKLF